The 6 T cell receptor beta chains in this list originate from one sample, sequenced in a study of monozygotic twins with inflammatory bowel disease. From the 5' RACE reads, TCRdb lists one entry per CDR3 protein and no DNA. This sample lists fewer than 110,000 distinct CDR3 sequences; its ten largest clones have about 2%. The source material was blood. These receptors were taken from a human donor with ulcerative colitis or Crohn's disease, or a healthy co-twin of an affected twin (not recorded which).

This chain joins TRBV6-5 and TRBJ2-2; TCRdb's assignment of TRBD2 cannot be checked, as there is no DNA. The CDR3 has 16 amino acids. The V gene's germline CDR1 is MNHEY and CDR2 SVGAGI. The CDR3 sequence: CASSYSSGGGTGELFF.

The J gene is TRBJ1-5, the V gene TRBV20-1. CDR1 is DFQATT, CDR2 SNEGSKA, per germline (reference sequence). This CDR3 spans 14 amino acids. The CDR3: CSARDGPWNQPQHF.

CDR3 sequence reads: CASSPFAAASYEQYF. This chain connects TRBV18 to TRBJ2-7. The germline gives CDR1 KGHSH, CDR2 LQKENI. CDR3 length: 15 residues. The full variable domain, completed using reference TRBV18 and TRBJ2-7, is NAGVMQNPRHLVRRRGQEARLRCSPMKGHSHVYWYRQLPEEGLKFMVYLQKENIIDESGMPKERFSAEFPKEGPSILRIQQVVRGDSAAYFCASSPFAAASYEQYFGPGTRLTVT.

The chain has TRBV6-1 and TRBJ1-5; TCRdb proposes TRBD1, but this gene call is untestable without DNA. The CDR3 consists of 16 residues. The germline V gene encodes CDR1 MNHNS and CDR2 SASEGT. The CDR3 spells CASSEAEGAMTQPQHF.

The CDR3 reads CSARVPSGMKDTQYF. V usage is TRBV20-1 and J usage is TRBJ2-3. CDR1 is DFQATT, CDR2 SNEGSKA, per germline (reference sequence). This CDR3 contains 15 residues.

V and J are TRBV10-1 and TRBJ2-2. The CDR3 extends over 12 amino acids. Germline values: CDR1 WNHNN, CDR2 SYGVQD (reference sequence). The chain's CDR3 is CASSDGSGELFF.